The clone carrying this T cell receptor beta chain has a single count. The antigen is not known. J was trimmed by 2 bases and V by 1 base; bases with no gene match: 2. The CDR3 has 15 amino acids. This sample is part of a study of shared clonotypes between healthy human individuals. The study's findings and limits: Sorted-subset samples were not fully sequenced, rarefaction indicated.

Profiling relied on immunoSEQ multiplex PCR, and the TCRdb table lists in-frame clones only, not all of them. The sample has about 2.4 million clones; approximately 93% are singletons. Sequences were obtained from naive CD4+ T cells from PBMCs. Documented subset: CD45RA+ positively selected. This clonotype originated in a man aged 18 to 30 in good health. Some clones in this sample may be carry-over from other donors' samples. The J gene is TRBJ2-7, the V gene TRBV5-3, with 11 bases fitting TRBD2. TRBV5-3 is assigned to the ORF class and has an uncertain function. Here the CDR3 DNA reads TGTGCCAGAAGCTTGACTAGCGGGGGCACCTACGAGCAGTACTTC. It translates to CARSLTSGGTYEQYF.